These T cell receptor beta chains were read from a single sample in a study of T cells in Graves' hyperthyroidism and ophthalmopathy. TCRdb fed the multiplex PCR reads into MiXCR, producing one record per CDR3 protein. The sample has fewer than 350,000 distinct CDR3 sequences, 15% to 20% seen once. The material sequenced was blood. The receptors here all came from a middle-aged woman with Graves' ophthalmopathy. Both conserved end residues are part of each CDR3. Each record gives: clone size, V gene, J gene, D gene, CDR3 length, CDR3 protein, CDR3 DNA. A D gene is named only where the DNA matches it firmly. Rows give clone size only sometimes, using once, few, many, or a class for an expanded clone.

many	TRBV28	TRBJ2-5	NA	13	CASSTGAQETQYF	TGTGCCAGCAGTACCGGTGCACAAGAGACCCAGTACTTC
many	TRBV20-1	TRBJ2-5	NA	13	CSAPPGTQETQYF	TGCAGTGCTCCCCCCGGCACACAAGAGACCCAGTACTTC
many	TRBV28	TRBJ1-5	NA	14	CASSFDSRGQPQHF	TGTGCCAGCAGTTTCGACTCGAGGGGACAGCCCCAGCATTTT
many	TRBV12-3/TRBV12-4	TRBJ1-6	NA	18	CASSFDLGGSSYNSPLHF	TGTGCCAGCAGTTTCGACTTGGGGGGTAGCTCCTATAATTCACCCCTCCACTTT
many	TRBV7-2	TRBJ1-5	NA	15	CASSPSGHRREPQHF	TGTGCCAGCAGCCCATCGGGGCACCGGAGAGAGCCCCAGCATTTT
many	TRBV4-1	TRBJ1-5	NA	16	CASSQGNRQSNQPQHF	TGCGCCAGCAGCCAAGGGAATAGACAGAGCAATCAGCCCCAGCATTTT
NA	TRBV19	TRBJ2-2	TRBD1	19	CASRPSRGLGQRTTGELFF	TGTGCCAGTCGACCTAGTAGGGGCTTGGGACAGAGGACCACCGGGGAGCTGTTTTTT
NA	TRBV27	TRBJ2-7	NA	12	CASRDTRDEQYF	TGTGCCAGCAGAGATACCCGGGACGAGCAGTACTTC
NA	TRBV6-2/TRBV6-3	TRBJ2-3	NA	18	CASRGISPGASVSDTQYF	TGTGCCAGCAGAGGAATCTCCCCTGGGGCGTCTGTCTCGGATACGCAGTATTTT
once	TRBV28	TRBJ2-5	TRBD2	15	CASSLGRGGSETQYF	TGTGCCAGCAGCTTAGGCCGGGGCGGGAGTGAGACCCAGTACTTC
many	TRBV20-1	TRBJ2-5	NA	10	CSASEETQYF	TGCAGTGCTAGCGAAGAGACCCAGTACTTC
many	TRBV12-3/TRBV12-4	TRBJ1-2	TRBD1	16	CASSSRRTGGLYGYTF	TGTGCCAGCAGTTCCCGCCGGACAGGGGGGCTCTATGGCTACACCTTC
many	TRBV6-2/TRBV6-3	TRBJ1-5	TRBD1	15	CASSRPDRVNQPQHF	TGTGCCAGCAGTAGACCGGACAGGGTAAATCAGCCCCAGCATTTT
NA	TRBV12-3/TRBV12-4	TRBJ1-1	TRBD1	13	CASSLLTGAEAFF	TGTGCCAGCAGTTTGCTGACAGGGGCTGAAGCTTTCTTT
many	TRBV27	TRBJ1-1	NA	14	CASSVNGGWSEAFF	TGTGCCAGCAGTGTCAACGGGGGTTGGTCTGAAGCTTTCTTT
NA	TRBV6-2/TRBV6-3	TRBJ2-6	TRBD1	17	CASRSGQGAPGANVLTF	TGTGCCAGCAGGTCGGGACAGGGGGCCCCCGGGGCCAACGTCCTGACTTTC
many	TRBV9	TRBJ2-5	NA	13	CASSVDNQETQYF	TGTGCCAGCAGCGTAGACAACCAAGAGACCCAGTACTTC
many	TRBV28	TRBJ2-2	NA	14	CASRRWGSTGELFF	TGTGCCAGCCGGCGTTGGGGGAGCACCGGGGAGCTGTTTTTT
many	TRBV7-2	TRBJ2-7	TRBD2	15	CASSQTSGETYEQYF	TGTGCCAGCAGTCAGACTAGCGGGGAAACCTACGAGCAGTACTTC
many	TRBV20-1	TRBJ2-7	NA	18	CSATRDGGRGRREDEQYF	TGCAGTGCTACAAGAGATGGGGGGCGTGGAAGGCGCGAGGACGAGCAGTACTTC
many	TRBV12-3/TRBV12-4	TRBJ2-7	NA	14	CASSTPSRYYEQYF	TGTGCCAGCAGCACCCCGAGCAGATACTACGAGCAGTACTTC
few	TRBV6-5	TRBJ1-2	TRBD1	13	CASSSTGAGGYTF	TGTGCCAGCAGTTCGACAGGGGCGGGTGGCTACACCTTC
NA	TRBV19	TRBJ1-5	TRBD1	15	CASSISDREWQPQHF	TGTGCCAGTAGTATTTCGGACAGGGAATGGCAGCCCCAGCATTTT
many	TRBV10-1	TRBJ2-7	NA	13	CASSESLGDEQYF	TGCGCCAGCAGTGAGTCCCTCGGGGACGAGCAGTACTTC
many	TRBV20-1	TRBJ2-5	NA	18	CSATGYRGRDLFQETQYF	TGCAGTGCTACGGGGTATCGGGGGCGGGACCTCTTCCAAGAGACCCAGTACTTC
NA	TRBV28	TRBJ2-5	TRBD2	16	CASSPGLAGYQETQYF	TGTGCCAGCAGTCCGGGACTAGCGGGTTACCAAGAGACCCAGTACTTC
once	TRBV28	TRBJ2-7	NA	16	CASTPMGGRGSYEQYF	TGTGCCAGCACCCCTATGGGGGGGCGCGGCTCCTACGAGCAGTACTTC
many	TRBV14	TRBJ1-2	TRBD1	16	CASSQGGTVANYGYTF	TGTGCCAGCAGCCAAGGAGGGACAGTAGCTAACTATGGCTACACCTTC
many	TRBV27	TRBJ2-7	TRBD1	14	CASRKGQGTYEQYF	TGTGCCAGCAGGAAGGGACAGGGTACCTACGAGCAGTACTTC
NA	TRBV11-2	TRBJ2-5	NA	14	CASSFRSGQETQYF	TGTGCCAGCAGCTTTCGTAGCGGTCAAGAGACCCAGTACTTC
many	TRBV7-8	TRBJ1-5	NA	17	CASSPPTAKTPNQPQHF	TGTGCCAGCAGCCCACCGACAGCTAAGACCCCAAATCAGCCCCAGCATTTT
many	TRBV12-3/TRBV12-4	TRBJ2-7	TRBD2	18	CASSDGLAGGIKNYEQYF	TGTGCCAGCAGTGACGGACTAGCGGGAGGGATAAAAAACTACGAGCAGTACTTC
many	TRBV5-1	TRBJ1-1	NA	14	CASSGGGKNTEAFF	TGCGCCAGTTCGGGTGGGGGCAAGAACACTGAAGCTTTCTTT
many	TRBV5-1	TRBJ1-3	TRBD1	16	CASSLVGQVAGNTIYF	TGCGCCAGCAGCTTGGTCGGACAGGTAGCTGGAAACACCATATATTTT
NA	TRBV4-2	TRBJ2-7	TRBD2	14	CASSQGGRAYEQYF	TGTGCCAGCAGCCAGGGCGGGAGGGCCTACGAGCAGTACTTC
many	TRBV6-2/TRBV6-3	TRBJ2-7	TRBD1	14	CASGWTGSSYEQYF	TGTGCCAGCGGGTGGACAGGGTCGTCCTACGAGCAGTACTTC